These T cell receptor beta chains were read from a single sample in a study of regulatory T cells in long-lasting Graves disease. TCRdb passed the multiplex PCR reads through MiXCR, listing each CDR3 protein once. This table holds about 530,000 distinct CDR3 sequences, around 15% found once. A further study also used this sample, focusing on T cells in Graves' hyperthyroidism and ophthalmopathy.

The sample was peripheral blood mononuclear cells (PBMCs), taken at new diagnosis, from a patient treated with antithyroid drugs. The receptors were gathered from a woman aged 35-65 years with Graves disease. Both conserved end residues are part of each CDR3. The D gene is left open where the match is weak. Clone size is not always given. Where it is, it says once, few, many or a class for expanded clones.

>TRBD1|TRBJ1-3|NA|TRBV30|17
CAWSVLRTGNSGNTIYF
TGTGCCTGGAGTGTCTTACGGACAGGGAACTCTGGAAACACCATATATTTT
>NA|TRBJ2-5|many|TRBV2|13
CAGRDTLTETQYF
TGTGCCGGCCGGGACACTCTGACAGAGACCCAGTACTTC
>NA|TRBJ2-7|many|TRBV11-2|15
CASSPGGGHSYEQYF
TGTGCCAGCAGCCCAGGGGGGGGACATTCCTACGAGCAGTACTTC
>TRBD1|TRBJ1-2|NA|TRBV30|18
CAWSFRMGTGVVDYGYTF
TGTGCCTGGAGTTTCCGAATGGGGACAGGGGTCGTCGACTATGGCTACACCTTC
>NA|TRBJ1-2|many|TRBV2|15
CASSEAASSNYGYTF
TGTGCCAGCAGTGAAGCGGCCAGTTCTAACTATGGCTACACCTTC
>TRBD1|TRBJ2-2|many|TRBV2|13
CASSDTGVGELFF
TGTGCCAGCAGTGATACAGGGGTTGGGGAGCTGTTTTTT
>TRBD2|TRBJ2-4|few|TRBV28|16
CASSLGPGRTLNIQYF
TGTGCCAGCAGTTTGGGGCCCGGGAGGACACTAAACATTCAGTACTTC
>NA|TRBJ1-1|many|TRBV30|14
CAWSSPLPNTEAFF
TGTGCCTGGAGTTCACCGCTCCCGAACACTGAAGCTTTCTTT
>NA|TRBJ1-1|many|TRBV2|14
CASSPGGIGTEAFF
TGTGCCAGCAGCCCTGGAGGGATAGGGACTGAAGCTTTCTTT
>TRBD1|TRBJ1-5|many|TRBV12-3/TRBV12-4|18
CASSCPPDREREDQPQHF
TGTGCCAGCAGTTGCCCACCGGACAGGGAGAGGGAGGATCAGCCCCAGCATTTT
>TRBD1|TRBJ1-3|few|TRBV6-2/TRBV6-3|14
CASSPTGAGNTIYF
TGTGCCAGCAGTCCGACAGGGGCTGGAAACACCATATATTTT
>TRBD2|TRBJ2-1|many|TRBV7-9|15
CASVTSSSSYNEQFF
TGTGCCAGTGTGACTAGCTCCTCTTCCTACAATGAGCAGTTCTTC
>NA|TRBJ2-4|NA|TRBV4-1|16
CASSSSGVSAKNIQYF
TGCGCCAGCAGCTCCAGTGGTGTCTCGGCCAAAAACATTCAGTACTTC
>NA|TRBJ2-1|many|TRBV2|14
CASSERTSWNEQFF
TGTGCCAGCAGTGAACGGACCAGCTGGAATGAGCAGTTCTTC
>NA|TRBJ1-5|NA|TRBV30|13
CAWSVKGNQPQHF
TGTGCCTGGAGTGTAAAAGGGAATCAGCCCCAGCATTTT
>NA|TRBJ1-5|few|TRBV9|14
CASSVGGSDQPQHF
TGTGCCAGCAGCGTAGGAGGTTCGGATCAGCCCCAGCATTTT
>NA|TRBJ1-1|many|TRBV3-1|14
CASSPMSANTEAFF
TGTGCCAGCAGCCCTATGTCAGCGAACACTGAAGCTTTCTTT
>TRBD1|TRBJ2-7|NA|TRBV12-3/TRBV12-4|13
CASRTTGGYEQYF
TGTGCCAGCAGGACGACAGGGGGCTACGAGCAGTACTTC
>TRBD1|TRBJ2-2|NA|TRBV7-9|14
CASRPTGDTGELFF
TGTGCCAGCAGACCTACAGGGGACACCGGGGAGCTGTTTTTT
>NA|TRBJ2-7|few|TRBV11-2|14
CASSLAGSYYEQYF
TGTGCCAGCAGCTTAGCGGGGTCCTACTACGAGCAGTACTTC
>TRBD1|TRBJ2-1|few|TRBV6-1|16
CASSDTGGKSYNEQFF
TGTGCCAGCAGTGATACAGGGGGCAAGTCCTACAATGAGCAGTTCTTC
>NA|TRBJ2-3|many|TRBV12-3/TRBV12-4|12
CASRLMGNTQYF
TGTGCCAGCAGACTCATGGGGAATACGCAGTATTTT
>TRBD1|TRBJ1-4|many|TRBV7-9|16
CASSRTTGGGNEKLFF
TGTGCCAGCAGCCGTACTACAGGGGGCGGCAATGAAAAACTGTTTTTT
>TRBD1|TRBJ1-4|many|TRBV28|15
CASSLKTGPNEKLFF
TGTGCCAGCAGCCTTAAGACAGGGCCTAATGAAAAACTGTTTTTT
>NA|TRBJ2-3|many|TRBV11-3|16
CASSLSGTPLPDTQYF
TGTGCCAGCAGCTTATCGGGGACGCCCCTACCAGATACGCAGTATTTT
>TRBD1|TRBJ1-1|many|TRBV10-3|16
CAISEGTGVLNTEAFF
TGTGCCATCAGTGAGGGGACAGGGGTCCTGAACACTGAAGCTTTCTTT
>NA|TRBJ2-5|NA|TRBV5-1|15
CASSSTGTQTETQYF
TGCGCCAGCAGCTCTACCGGGACTCAGACCGAGACCCAGTACTTC
>NA|TRBJ1-2|few|TRBV12-3/TRBV12-4|15
CASSPGPSGAYGYTF
TGTGCCAGCAGCCCGGGACCCTCGGGGGCCTATGGCTACACCTTC
>NA|TRBJ2-7|many|TRBV18|15
CASSPGLGENYEQYF
TGTGCCAGCTCCCCCGGATTGGGGGAAAACTACGAGCAGTACTTC
>TRBD2|TRBJ2-3|few|TRBV20-1|14
CSATAGGPKDTQYF
TGCAGTGCTACAGCGGGGGGGCCTAAAGATACGCAGTATTTT
>NA|TRBJ2-7|NA|TRBV11-3|16
CASSLENPPLSGRQYF
TGTGCCAGCAGCTTAGAGAACCCACCCCTTTCGGGGCGGCAGTACTTC
>NA|TRBJ2-2|NA|TRBV9|14
CASSAPGNTGELFF
TGTGCCAGCAGCGCCCCTGGGAACACCGGGGAGCTGTTTTTT
>TRBD2|TRBJ2-2|NA|TRBV5-1|16
CASSLERGALTGELFF
TGCGCCAGCAGCTTGGAGCGGGGGGCCCTCACCGGGGAGCTGTTTTTT
>NA|TRBJ2-5|few|TRBV29-1|13
CSVEASLGETQYF
TGCAGCGTTGAGGCCAGTCTGGGAGAGACCCAGTACTTC
>NA|TRBJ1-1|few|TRBV9|15
CASSLSGDLDTEAFF
TGTGCCAGCTCCCTTTCTGGGGATCTCGACACTGAAGCTTTCTTT
>NA|TRBJ2-1|many|TRBV12-3/TRBV12-4|12
CASSSLGGGQFF
TGTGCCAGCAGTTCCCTCGGTGGAGGGCAGTTCTTC
>NA|TRBJ2-5|NA|TRBV28|15
CASSSGVGVQETQYF
TGTGCCAGCAGTTCCGGAGTAGGGGTTCAAGAGACCCAGTACTTC
>NA|TRBJ1-6|NA|TRBV5-1|16
CASSLAGPVYNSPLHF
TGCGCCAGCAGCCTGGCTGGCCCTGTTTATAATTCACCCCTCCACTTT
>NA|TRBJ1-5|many|TRBV3-1|16
CASSQGSGGLNQPQHF
TGTGCCAGCAGCCAAGGGTCTGGGGGCCTAAATCAGCCCCAGCATTTT
>TRBD2|TRBJ2-5|many|TRBV11-2|15
CASSLGTSGAETQYF
TGTGCCAGCAGCCTCGGGACTAGCGGGGCCGAGACCCAGTACTTC
>NA|TRBJ1-1|many|TRBV3-1|13
CASSRTEGREAFF
TGTGCCAGCAGCAGGACAGAAGGACGGGAGGCTTTCTTT
>TRBD1|TRBJ1-2|few|TRBV5-1|16
CASRQGAILGLEGYTF
TGCGCCTCCCGACAGGGGGCTATACTCGGGTTAGAGGGCTACACCTTC
>NA|TRBJ1-1|NA|TRBV18|16
CASSPLQGKRNTEAFF
TGTGCCAGCTCACCTTTACAGGGAAAGAGGAACACTGAAGCTTTCTTT
>TRBD1|TRBJ1-6|few|TRBV15|15
CATSLTRDRGSPLHF
TGTGCCACCAGCTTGACCCGGGACAGGGGTTCACCCCTCCACTTT
>TRBD1|TRBJ1-2|many|TRBV12-3/TRBV12-4|13
CASSLRDSYGYTF
TGTGCCAGCAGCTTACGGGACAGCTATGGCTACACCTTC